The TCR beta chain under discussion was sequenced for a study of vaccination and CD4 T cells after COVID-19. Study summary: Convalescent patients had positive nasal swab PCR results for SARS-CoV-2. Disease was mild in fewer than 10 and severe in one. Every culture used as a control got a CEFX pool, an HIV-1 Nef pool, or no peptide.

The CDR3 is 18 residues long. After removal of 3 bases from V and 2 bases from J, the junction contained 8 bases not matched to a gene. CDR1 and CDR2 (germline): SGHNT, YENEEA. An Oncomine TCR Beta short-read assay was used to sequence the DNA from cultured CD4+ T cells. MiXCR, applied by TCRdb to the PCR reads, yields one record per CDR3 protein. The sample yields around 15,000 distinct CDR3 sequences, approximately 48% seen once. Indicated treatment: approximately 9-day PBMC culture with coronavirus spike peptide pools or control peptides (ViraFEST assay). Concerning this clonotype: The antigen remains unidentified.

Sequencing was carried out using CD4+ T cells from blood, cultured in vitro. This TCR was sampled from a human donor who had recovered from COVID-19. The chain joins TRBV11-3 to TRBJ2-3; 13 bases are shared with TRBD2. The CDR3 region has the DNA TGTGCCAGCAGCTTGGCATTGACTAGCGGGGGGTTCACAGATACGCAGTATTTT. Amino acid sequence: CASSLALTSGGFTDTQYF.